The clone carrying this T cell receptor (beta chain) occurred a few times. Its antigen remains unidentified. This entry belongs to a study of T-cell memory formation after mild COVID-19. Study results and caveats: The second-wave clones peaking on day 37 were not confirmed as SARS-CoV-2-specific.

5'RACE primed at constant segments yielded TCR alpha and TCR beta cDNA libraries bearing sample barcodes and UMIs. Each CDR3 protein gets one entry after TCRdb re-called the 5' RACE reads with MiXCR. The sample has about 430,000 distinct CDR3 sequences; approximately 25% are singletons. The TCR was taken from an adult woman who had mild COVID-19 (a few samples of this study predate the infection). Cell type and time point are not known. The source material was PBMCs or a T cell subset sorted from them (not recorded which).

CDR3 in DNA: TGCAGCGTTGTTGGGGGCTGGGGCAAAAACATTCAGTACTTC. Translating gives CSVVGGWGKNIQYF. The chain carries TRBV29-1 and TRBJ2-4, with D perhaps matching TRBD1 (6 bases). From germline, CDR1 is SQVTM and CDR2 ANQGSEA. This CDR3 is built from 14 residues. Trimming pared 4 bases from V and 3 bases from J, leaving 13 bases between.